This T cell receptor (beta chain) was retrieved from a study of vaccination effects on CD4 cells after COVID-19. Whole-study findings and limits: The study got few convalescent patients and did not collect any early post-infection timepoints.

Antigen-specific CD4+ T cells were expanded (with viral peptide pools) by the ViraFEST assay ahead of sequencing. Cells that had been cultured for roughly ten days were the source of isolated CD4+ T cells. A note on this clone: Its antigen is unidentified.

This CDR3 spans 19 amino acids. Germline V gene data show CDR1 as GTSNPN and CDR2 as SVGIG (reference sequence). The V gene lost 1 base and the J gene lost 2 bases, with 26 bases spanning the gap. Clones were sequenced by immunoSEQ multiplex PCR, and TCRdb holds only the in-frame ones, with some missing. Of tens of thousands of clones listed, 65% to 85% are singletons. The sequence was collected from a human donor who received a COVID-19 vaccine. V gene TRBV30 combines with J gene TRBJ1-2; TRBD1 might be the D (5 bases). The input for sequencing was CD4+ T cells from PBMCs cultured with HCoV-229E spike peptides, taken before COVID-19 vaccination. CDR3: CAWSGRTGTAIRGNYGYTF. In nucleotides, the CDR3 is TGTGCCTGGAGTGGTAGAACCGGGACCGCAATAAGAGGGAACTATGGCTACACCTTC.